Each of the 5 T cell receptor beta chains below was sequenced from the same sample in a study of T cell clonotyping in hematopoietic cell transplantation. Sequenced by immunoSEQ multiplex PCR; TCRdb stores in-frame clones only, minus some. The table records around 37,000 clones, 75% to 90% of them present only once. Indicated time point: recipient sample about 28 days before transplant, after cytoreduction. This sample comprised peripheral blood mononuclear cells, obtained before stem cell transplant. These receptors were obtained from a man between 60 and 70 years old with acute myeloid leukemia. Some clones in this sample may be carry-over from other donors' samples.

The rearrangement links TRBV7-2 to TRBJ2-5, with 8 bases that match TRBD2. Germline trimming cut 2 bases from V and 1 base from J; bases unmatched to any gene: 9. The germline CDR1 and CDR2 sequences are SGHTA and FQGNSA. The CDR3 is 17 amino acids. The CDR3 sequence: CASSLKGSGAIQETQYF. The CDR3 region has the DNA TGTGCCAGCAGCTTAAAGGGTAGCGGGGCGATCCAAGAGACCCAGTACTTC.

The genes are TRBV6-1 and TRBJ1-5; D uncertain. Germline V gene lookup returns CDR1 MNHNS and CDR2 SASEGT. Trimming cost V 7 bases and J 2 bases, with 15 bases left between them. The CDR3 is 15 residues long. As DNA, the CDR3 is TGTGCCAGCACTTGGTCCACCAAAGGCAATCAGCCCCAGCATTTT. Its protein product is CASTWSTKGNQPQHF.

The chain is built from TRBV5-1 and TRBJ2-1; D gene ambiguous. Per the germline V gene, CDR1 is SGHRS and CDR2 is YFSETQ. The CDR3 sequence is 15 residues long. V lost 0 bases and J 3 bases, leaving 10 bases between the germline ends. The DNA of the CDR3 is TGCGCCAGCAGCTTGGCAGGAGCGATCTACAATGAGCAGTTCTTC. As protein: CASSLAGAIYNEQFF.

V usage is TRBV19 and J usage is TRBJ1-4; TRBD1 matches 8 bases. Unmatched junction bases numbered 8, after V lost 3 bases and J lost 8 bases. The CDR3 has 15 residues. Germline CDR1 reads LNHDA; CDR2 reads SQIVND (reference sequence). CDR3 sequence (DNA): TGTGCCAGTAGTATGCAGGCAGGGGGCCGAGAAAAACTGTTTTTT. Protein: CASSMQAGGREKLFF.

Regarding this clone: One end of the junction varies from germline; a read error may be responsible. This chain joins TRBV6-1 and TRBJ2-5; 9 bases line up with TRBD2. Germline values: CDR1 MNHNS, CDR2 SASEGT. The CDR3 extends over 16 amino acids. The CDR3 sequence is CASSESSFPGLAAGDF. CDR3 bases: TGTGCCAGCAGTGAATCCTCATTTCCGGGACTAGCAGCGGGGGACTTC.